This is a list of T cell receptor beta chains from one sample in a study of PD-1 blockade in mismatch repair-deficient tumors. Sequencing used immunoSEQ multiplex PCR; TCRdb keeps in-frame clones, though not all of them. The data hold tens of thousands of clones, with around 80% observed a single time. Sequencing used PBMCs, obtained 38 to 40 weeks after starting pembrolizumab. The receptors stem from an adult with mismatch repair-deficient cancer. The CDR3 runs from the conserved cysteine through the conserved F or W. Fields, in order: clone size, D gene, V gene, J gene, CDR3 protein, CDR3 DNA. D genes are given only for firm matches. For some rows the clone size is stated as once, few or many, or as a class when expanded; others skip it.

clone size: few
D gene: TRBD2
V gene: TRBV7-2
J gene: TRBJ2-7
CDR3 protein: CASSPGLAVTYEQYF
CDR3 DNA: TGTGCCAGCAGCCCGGGACTAGCGGTAACCTACGAGCAGTACTTC

clone size: .
D gene: TRBD2
V gene: TRBV14
J gene: TRBJ2-5
CDR3 protein: CASSGRLAQETQYF
CDR3 DNA: TGTGCCAGCAGCGGTCGACTAGCTCAAGAGACCCAGTACTTC

clone size: .
D gene: .
V gene: TRBV6-1
J gene: TRBJ1-5
CDR3 protein: CASSVVDNQPQHF
CDR3 DNA: TGTGCCAGCAGTGTAGTTGACAATCAGCCCCAGCATTTT

clone size: .
D gene: TRBD1
V gene: TRBV5-1
J gene: TRBJ1-1
CDR3 protein: CASSLRPGGANTEAFF
CDR3 DNA: TGCGCCAGCAGCCTCCGGCCAGGGGGCGCGAACACTGAAGCTTTCTTT

clone size: .
D gene: .
V gene: TRBV11-2
J gene: TRBJ2-7
CDR3 protein: CASSLGVRAYEQYF
CDR3 DNA: TGTGCCAGCAGCTTAGGGGTCAGGGCCTACGAGCAGTACTTC

clone size: .
D gene: .
V gene: TRBV18
J gene: TRBJ2-6
CDR3 protein: CASSPQSSGANVLTF
CDR3 DNA: TGTGCCAGCTCACCACAGAGCTCTGGGGCCAACGTCCTGACTTTC

clone size: .
D gene: TRBD2
V gene: TRBV7-9
J gene: TRBJ2-5
CDR3 protein: CASSSFGLAEETQYF
CDR3 DNA: TGTGCCAGCAGCTCATTCGGACTAGCGGAAGAGACCCAGTACTTC

clone size: .
D gene: TRBD2
V gene: TRBV5-1
J gene: TRBJ2-1
CDR3 protein: CASSRSSGAYNEQFF
CDR3 DNA: TGCGCCAGCAGCCGATCTAGCGGGGCTTACAATGAGCAGTTCTTC

clone size: few
D gene: TRBD1
V gene: TRBV5-1
J gene: TRBJ2-7
CDR3 protein: CASSLRDRAYEQYF
CDR3 DNA: TGCGCCAGCAGCTTGCGCGACAGGGCCTACGAGCAGTACTTC

clone size: .
D gene: .
V gene: TRBV11-3
J gene: TRBJ1-2
CDR3 protein: CASSLVAEANYGYTF
CDR3 DNA: TGTGCCAGCAGCTTAGTAGCAGAAGCTAACTATGGCTACACCTTC

clone size: .
D gene: TRBD1
V gene: TRBV18
J gene: TRBJ1-1
CDR3 protein: CASSPGTGLNTEAFF
CDR3 DNA: TGTGCCAGCTCACCGGGGACAGGGCTGAACACTGAAGCTTTCTTT

clone size: .
D gene: .
V gene: TRBV18
J gene: TRBJ1-5
CDR3 protein: CASSRGGNQPQHF
CDR3 DNA: TGTGCCAGCTCCCGGGGGGGCAATCAGCCCCAGCATTTT

clone size: .
D gene: TRBD1
V gene: TRBV7-9
J gene: TRBJ1-1
CDR3 protein: CASSARDRVNTEAFF
CDR3 DNA: TGTGCCAGCAGCGCCCGGGACAGGGTGAACACTGAAGCTTTCTTT

clone size: .
D gene: .
V gene: TRBV29-1
J gene: TRBJ2-1
CDR3 protein: CSARASYNEQFF
CDR3 DNA: TGCAGCGCCAGGGCGTCCTACAATGAGCAGTTCTTC

clone size: .
D gene: TRBD2
V gene: TRBV7-9
J gene: TRBJ2-7
CDR3 protein: CASSFNRGGSTEQYF
CDR3 DNA: TGTGCCAGCAGCTTCAATCGAGGCGGGAGTACCGAGCAGTACTTC

clone size: .
D gene: .
V gene: TRBV27
J gene: TRBJ1-1
CDR3 protein: CASSLARGGDTEAFF
CDR3 DNA: TGTGCCAGCAGTTTAGCTCGGGGTGGGGACACTGAAGCTTTCTTT

clone size: .
D gene: TRBD1
V gene: TRBV10-3
J gene: TRBJ1-1
CDR3 protein: CAISGDRARSTEAFF
CDR3 DNA: TGTGCCATCAGTGGGGACAGGGCAAGGAGCACTGAAGCTTTCTTT

clone size: .
D gene: TRBD2
V gene: TRBV7-9
J gene: TRBJ2-2
CDR3 protein: CASSWTSGVTGELFF
CDR3 DNA: TGTGCCAGCAGCTGGACTAGCGGAGTCACCGGGGAGCTGTTTTTT

clone size: .
D gene: TRBD1
V gene: TRBV7-9
J gene: TRBJ2-7
CDR3 protein: CASSLGTGQSRTHEQYF
CDR3 DNA: TGTGCCAGCAGCTTAGGGACAGGGCAGAGTCGTACCCACGAGCAGTACTTC

clone size: .
D gene: TRBD1
V gene: TRBV12-5
J gene: TRBJ2-2
CDR3 protein: CASGLVPKGQGPNTGELFF
CDR3 DNA: TGTGCTAGTGGTTTGGTACCGAAAGGACAGGGTCCGAACACCGGGGAGCTGTTTTTT

clone size: .
D gene: .
V gene: TRBV10-3
J gene: TRBJ1-3
CDR3 protein: CAIRYNSGNTIYF
CDR3 DNA: TGTGCCATCAGGTACAACTCTGGAAACACCATATATTTT

clone size: .
D gene: TRBD1
V gene: TRBV11-2
J gene: TRBJ1-2
CDR3 protein: CASSLDRRGTGYGYTF
CDR3 DNA: TGTGCCAGCAGCTTAGATCGCCGGGGGACAGGGTATGGCTACACCTTC

clone size: .
D gene: .
V gene: TRBV19
J gene: TRBJ1-5
CDR3 protein: CASSIGSGNQPQHF
CDR3 DNA: TGTGCCAGTAGTATTGGGTCGGGGAATCAGCCCCAGCATTTT

clone size: few
D gene: .
V gene: TRBV28
J gene: TRBJ2-7
CDR3 protein: CAGGTPYEQYF
CDR3 DNA: TGTGCCGGGGGCACCCCCTACGAGCAGTACTTC

clone size: .
D gene: .
V gene: TRBV10-3
J gene: TRBJ2-7
CDR3 protein: CAIRPPGHFVYEQYF
CDR3 DNA: TGTGCCATCAGGCCGCCGGGACATTTCGTCTACGAGCAGTACTTC

clone size: .
D gene: .
V gene: TRBV7-2
J gene: TRBJ2-5
CDR3 protein: CASELRHF
CDR3 DNA: TGTGCCAGCGAGTTGCGGCACTTC

clone size: .
D gene: TRBD2
V gene: TRBV29-1
J gene: TRBJ2-7
CDR3 protein: CSVEVVGAREGSYEQYF
CDR3 DNA: TGCAGCGTTGAAGTAGTGGGCGCGCGGGAGGGCTCCTACGAGCAGTACTTC

clone size: .
D gene: .
V gene: TRBV14
J gene: TRBJ1-1
CDR3 protein: CASSRTGSATEAFF
CDR3 DNA: TGTGCCAGCAGCCGGACGGGGTCAGCCACTGAAGCTTTCTTT

clone size: .
D gene: TRBD2
V gene: TRBV19
J gene: TRBJ2-7
CDR3 protein: CASSIGGRAAYEQYF
CDR3 DNA: TGTGCCAGTAGTATAGGCGGGAGGGCCGCCTACGAGCAGTACTTC

clone size: .
D gene: .
V gene: TRBV7-9
J gene: TRBJ2-5
CDR3 protein: CASSFPSGRETQYF
CDR3 DNA: TGTGCCAGCAGCTTCCCGTCGGGGAGGGAGACCCAGTACTTC

clone size: .
D gene: TRBD1
V gene: TRBV28
J gene: TRBJ1-1
CDR3 protein: CASSERTGEAFF
CDR3 DNA: TGTGCCAGCAGCGAAAGGACAGGTGAAGCTTTCTTT

clone size: .
D gene: .
V gene: TRBV6-5
J gene: TRBJ2-7
CDR3 protein: CASSPLMKEAYEQYF
CDR3 DNA: TGTGCCAGCAGTCCACTCATGAAAGAGGCCTACGAGCAGTACTTC

clone size: .
D gene: .
V gene: TRBV6-5
J gene: TRBJ2-1
CDR3 protein: CASSYRDTGNEQFF
CDR3 DNA: TGTGCCAGCAGTTACCGGGACACGGGAAATGAGCAGTTCTTC

clone size: .
D gene: TRBD2
V gene: TRBV14
J gene: TRBJ2-7
CDR3 protein: CASSQGLLSLTSGRAYEQYF
CDR3 DNA: TGTGCCAGCAGCCAGGGATTACTATCCTTGACTAGCGGGAGGGCCTACGAGCAGTACTTC

clone size: .
D gene: TRBD1
V gene: TRBV5-1
J gene: TRBJ2-7
CDR3 protein: CASSPDVGTGTYEQYF
CDR3 DNA: TGCGCCAGCAGCCCTGACGTCGGGACAGGGACCTACGAGCAGTACTTC

clone size: .
D gene: .
V gene: TRBV5-6
J gene: TRBJ1-3
CDR3 protein: CASSLRSHSGNTIYF
CDR3 DNA: TGTGCCAGCAGCTTGCGGTCCCACTCTGGAAACACCATATATTTT

clone size: once
D gene: TRBD2
V gene: TRBV4-2
J gene: TRBJ2-1
CDR3 protein: CASSQEETSAHREFF
CDR3 DNA: TGTGCCAGCAGCCAAGAAGAGACTAGCGCTCACCGGGAGTTCTTC

clone size: .
D gene: .
V gene: TRBV30
J gene: TRBJ1-1
CDR3 protein: CAWSEQTNTEAFF
CDR3 DNA: TGTGCCTGGAGTGAACAGACGAACACTGAAGCTTTCTTT

clone size: .
D gene: TRBD2
V gene: TRBV10-3
J gene: TRBJ2-5
CDR3 protein: CAISVAGGETQYF
CDR3 DNA: TGTGCCATCAGTGTAGCGGGAGGAGAGACCCAGTACTTC

clone size: .
D gene: .
V gene: TRBV19
J gene: TRBJ1-5
CDR3 protein: CASSFPQGVNQPQHF
CDR3 DNA: TGTGCCAGTAGTTTCCCACAGGGTGTCAATCAGCCCCAGCATTTT

clone size: .
D gene: TRBD2
V gene: TRBV9
J gene: TRBJ2-1
CDR3 protein: CASSVRIAGGRDEQFF
CDR3 DNA: TGTGCCAGCAGCGTACGGATAGCGGGAGGACGGGATGAGCAGTTCTTC

clone size: .
D gene: .
V gene: TRBV19
J gene: TRBJ2-5
CDR3 protein: CASSMGGRKETQYF
CDR3 DNA: TGTGCCAGTAGTATGGGTGGGCGCAAAGAGACCCAGTACTTC

clone size: .
D gene: .
V gene: TRBV18
J gene: TRBJ1-3
CDR3 protein: CASSPRQGSLLDTIYF
CDR3 DNA: TGTGCCAGCTCACCACGGCAGGGTTCGCTTCTCGACACCATATATTTT

clone size: .
D gene: .
V gene: TRBV7-6
J gene: TRBJ1-5
CDR3 protein: CASSLGLNQPQHF
CDR3 DNA: TGTGCCAGCAGCTTGGGCCTCAATCAGCCCCAGCATTTT

clone size: .
D gene: .
V gene: TRBV5-1
J gene: TRBJ1-5
CDR3 protein: CASSFAGVEGQPQHF
CDR3 DNA: TGCGCCAGCAGCTTTGCCGGGGTAGAGGGTCAGCCCCAGCATTTT

clone size: .
D gene: TRBD1
V gene: TRBV7-9
J gene: TRBJ1-6
CDR3 protein: CASSLPQYRGSPLHF
CDR3 DNA: TGTGCCAGCAGCCTCCCCCAATACAGGGGTTCACCCCTCCACTTT

clone size: .
D gene: .
V gene: TRBV29-1
J gene: TRBJ1-1
CDR3 protein: CSVAYDRTEAFF
CDR3 DNA: TGCAGCGTTGCCTATGACAGGACTGAAGCTTTCTTT

clone size: .
D gene: TRBD1
V gene: TRBV28
J gene: TRBJ1-3
CDR3 protein: CASSLHETGEEDTIYF
CDR3 DNA: TGTGCCAGCAGTTTACACGAGACAGGGGAGGAAGACACCATATATTTT

clone size: .
D gene: .
V gene: TRBV7-9
J gene: TRBJ2-3
CDR3 protein: CASSLRADTQYF
CDR3 DNA: TGTGCCAGCAGCTTACGGGCAGATACGCAGTATTTT

clone size: few
D gene: .
V gene: TRBV20-1
J gene: TRBJ1-2
CDR3 protein: CSARDYPQNPF
CDR3 DNA: TGCAGTGCTAGAGACTACCCACAGAACCCCTTC

clone size: .
D gene: .
V gene: TRBV19
J gene: TRBJ1-5
CDR3 protein: CASSTQGTQPQHF
CDR3 DNA: TGTGCCAGTAGTACCCAGGGGACTCAGCCCCAGCATTTT

clone size: .
D gene: TRBD1
V gene: TRBV28
J gene: TRBJ2-7
CDR3 protein: CASSPLGLGTGGYEQYF
CDR3 DNA: TGTGCCAGCAGTCCTCTAGGGTTGGGGACAGGCGGCTACGAGCAGTACTTC

clone size: .
D gene: TRBD2
V gene: TRBV29-1
J gene: TRBJ2-3
CDR3 protein: CSVKAGGRTDTQYF
CDR3 DNA: TGCAGCGTGAAAGCGGGAGGCCGGACAGATACGCAGTATTTT

clone size: .
D gene: TRBD2
V gene: TRBV7-3
J gene: TRBJ2-3
CDR3 protein: CASSLGPGTRSTDTQYF
CDR3 DNA: TGTGCCAGCAGCCTAGGACCCGGGACTAGAAGCACAGATACGCAGTATTTT

clone size: few
D gene: .
V gene: TRBV19
J gene: TRBJ2-7
CDR3 protein: CASSAGQMDYEQYF
CDR3 DNA: TGTGCCAGTAGCGCGGGACAGATGGACTACGAGCAGTACTTC

clone size: .
D gene: .
V gene: TRBV4-1
J gene: TRBJ2-1
CDR3 protein: CASQERPGSYNEQFF
CDR3 DNA: TGCGCCAGCCAAGAGAGGCCTGGCTCCTACAATGAGCAGTTCTTC

clone size: .
D gene: TRBD1
V gene: TRBV6-6
J gene: TRBJ1-2
CDR3 protein: CASSYDRTGGNYGYTF
CDR3 DNA: TGTGCCAGCAGTTACGATCGGACAGGGGGCAACTATGGCTACACCTTC

clone size: .
D gene: TRBD2
V gene: TRBV4-2
J gene: TRBJ2-3
CDR3 protein: CASSPGLAGTTDTQYF
CDR3 DNA: TGTGCCAGCAGCCCGGGACTAGCGGGAACCACAGATACGCAGTATTTT

clone size: .
D gene: .
V gene: TRBV7-8
J gene: TRBJ1-1
CDR3 protein: CASSSRGGNTEAFF
CDR3 DNA: TGTGCCAGCAGCAGCAGGGGCGGGAACACTGAAGCTTTCTTT